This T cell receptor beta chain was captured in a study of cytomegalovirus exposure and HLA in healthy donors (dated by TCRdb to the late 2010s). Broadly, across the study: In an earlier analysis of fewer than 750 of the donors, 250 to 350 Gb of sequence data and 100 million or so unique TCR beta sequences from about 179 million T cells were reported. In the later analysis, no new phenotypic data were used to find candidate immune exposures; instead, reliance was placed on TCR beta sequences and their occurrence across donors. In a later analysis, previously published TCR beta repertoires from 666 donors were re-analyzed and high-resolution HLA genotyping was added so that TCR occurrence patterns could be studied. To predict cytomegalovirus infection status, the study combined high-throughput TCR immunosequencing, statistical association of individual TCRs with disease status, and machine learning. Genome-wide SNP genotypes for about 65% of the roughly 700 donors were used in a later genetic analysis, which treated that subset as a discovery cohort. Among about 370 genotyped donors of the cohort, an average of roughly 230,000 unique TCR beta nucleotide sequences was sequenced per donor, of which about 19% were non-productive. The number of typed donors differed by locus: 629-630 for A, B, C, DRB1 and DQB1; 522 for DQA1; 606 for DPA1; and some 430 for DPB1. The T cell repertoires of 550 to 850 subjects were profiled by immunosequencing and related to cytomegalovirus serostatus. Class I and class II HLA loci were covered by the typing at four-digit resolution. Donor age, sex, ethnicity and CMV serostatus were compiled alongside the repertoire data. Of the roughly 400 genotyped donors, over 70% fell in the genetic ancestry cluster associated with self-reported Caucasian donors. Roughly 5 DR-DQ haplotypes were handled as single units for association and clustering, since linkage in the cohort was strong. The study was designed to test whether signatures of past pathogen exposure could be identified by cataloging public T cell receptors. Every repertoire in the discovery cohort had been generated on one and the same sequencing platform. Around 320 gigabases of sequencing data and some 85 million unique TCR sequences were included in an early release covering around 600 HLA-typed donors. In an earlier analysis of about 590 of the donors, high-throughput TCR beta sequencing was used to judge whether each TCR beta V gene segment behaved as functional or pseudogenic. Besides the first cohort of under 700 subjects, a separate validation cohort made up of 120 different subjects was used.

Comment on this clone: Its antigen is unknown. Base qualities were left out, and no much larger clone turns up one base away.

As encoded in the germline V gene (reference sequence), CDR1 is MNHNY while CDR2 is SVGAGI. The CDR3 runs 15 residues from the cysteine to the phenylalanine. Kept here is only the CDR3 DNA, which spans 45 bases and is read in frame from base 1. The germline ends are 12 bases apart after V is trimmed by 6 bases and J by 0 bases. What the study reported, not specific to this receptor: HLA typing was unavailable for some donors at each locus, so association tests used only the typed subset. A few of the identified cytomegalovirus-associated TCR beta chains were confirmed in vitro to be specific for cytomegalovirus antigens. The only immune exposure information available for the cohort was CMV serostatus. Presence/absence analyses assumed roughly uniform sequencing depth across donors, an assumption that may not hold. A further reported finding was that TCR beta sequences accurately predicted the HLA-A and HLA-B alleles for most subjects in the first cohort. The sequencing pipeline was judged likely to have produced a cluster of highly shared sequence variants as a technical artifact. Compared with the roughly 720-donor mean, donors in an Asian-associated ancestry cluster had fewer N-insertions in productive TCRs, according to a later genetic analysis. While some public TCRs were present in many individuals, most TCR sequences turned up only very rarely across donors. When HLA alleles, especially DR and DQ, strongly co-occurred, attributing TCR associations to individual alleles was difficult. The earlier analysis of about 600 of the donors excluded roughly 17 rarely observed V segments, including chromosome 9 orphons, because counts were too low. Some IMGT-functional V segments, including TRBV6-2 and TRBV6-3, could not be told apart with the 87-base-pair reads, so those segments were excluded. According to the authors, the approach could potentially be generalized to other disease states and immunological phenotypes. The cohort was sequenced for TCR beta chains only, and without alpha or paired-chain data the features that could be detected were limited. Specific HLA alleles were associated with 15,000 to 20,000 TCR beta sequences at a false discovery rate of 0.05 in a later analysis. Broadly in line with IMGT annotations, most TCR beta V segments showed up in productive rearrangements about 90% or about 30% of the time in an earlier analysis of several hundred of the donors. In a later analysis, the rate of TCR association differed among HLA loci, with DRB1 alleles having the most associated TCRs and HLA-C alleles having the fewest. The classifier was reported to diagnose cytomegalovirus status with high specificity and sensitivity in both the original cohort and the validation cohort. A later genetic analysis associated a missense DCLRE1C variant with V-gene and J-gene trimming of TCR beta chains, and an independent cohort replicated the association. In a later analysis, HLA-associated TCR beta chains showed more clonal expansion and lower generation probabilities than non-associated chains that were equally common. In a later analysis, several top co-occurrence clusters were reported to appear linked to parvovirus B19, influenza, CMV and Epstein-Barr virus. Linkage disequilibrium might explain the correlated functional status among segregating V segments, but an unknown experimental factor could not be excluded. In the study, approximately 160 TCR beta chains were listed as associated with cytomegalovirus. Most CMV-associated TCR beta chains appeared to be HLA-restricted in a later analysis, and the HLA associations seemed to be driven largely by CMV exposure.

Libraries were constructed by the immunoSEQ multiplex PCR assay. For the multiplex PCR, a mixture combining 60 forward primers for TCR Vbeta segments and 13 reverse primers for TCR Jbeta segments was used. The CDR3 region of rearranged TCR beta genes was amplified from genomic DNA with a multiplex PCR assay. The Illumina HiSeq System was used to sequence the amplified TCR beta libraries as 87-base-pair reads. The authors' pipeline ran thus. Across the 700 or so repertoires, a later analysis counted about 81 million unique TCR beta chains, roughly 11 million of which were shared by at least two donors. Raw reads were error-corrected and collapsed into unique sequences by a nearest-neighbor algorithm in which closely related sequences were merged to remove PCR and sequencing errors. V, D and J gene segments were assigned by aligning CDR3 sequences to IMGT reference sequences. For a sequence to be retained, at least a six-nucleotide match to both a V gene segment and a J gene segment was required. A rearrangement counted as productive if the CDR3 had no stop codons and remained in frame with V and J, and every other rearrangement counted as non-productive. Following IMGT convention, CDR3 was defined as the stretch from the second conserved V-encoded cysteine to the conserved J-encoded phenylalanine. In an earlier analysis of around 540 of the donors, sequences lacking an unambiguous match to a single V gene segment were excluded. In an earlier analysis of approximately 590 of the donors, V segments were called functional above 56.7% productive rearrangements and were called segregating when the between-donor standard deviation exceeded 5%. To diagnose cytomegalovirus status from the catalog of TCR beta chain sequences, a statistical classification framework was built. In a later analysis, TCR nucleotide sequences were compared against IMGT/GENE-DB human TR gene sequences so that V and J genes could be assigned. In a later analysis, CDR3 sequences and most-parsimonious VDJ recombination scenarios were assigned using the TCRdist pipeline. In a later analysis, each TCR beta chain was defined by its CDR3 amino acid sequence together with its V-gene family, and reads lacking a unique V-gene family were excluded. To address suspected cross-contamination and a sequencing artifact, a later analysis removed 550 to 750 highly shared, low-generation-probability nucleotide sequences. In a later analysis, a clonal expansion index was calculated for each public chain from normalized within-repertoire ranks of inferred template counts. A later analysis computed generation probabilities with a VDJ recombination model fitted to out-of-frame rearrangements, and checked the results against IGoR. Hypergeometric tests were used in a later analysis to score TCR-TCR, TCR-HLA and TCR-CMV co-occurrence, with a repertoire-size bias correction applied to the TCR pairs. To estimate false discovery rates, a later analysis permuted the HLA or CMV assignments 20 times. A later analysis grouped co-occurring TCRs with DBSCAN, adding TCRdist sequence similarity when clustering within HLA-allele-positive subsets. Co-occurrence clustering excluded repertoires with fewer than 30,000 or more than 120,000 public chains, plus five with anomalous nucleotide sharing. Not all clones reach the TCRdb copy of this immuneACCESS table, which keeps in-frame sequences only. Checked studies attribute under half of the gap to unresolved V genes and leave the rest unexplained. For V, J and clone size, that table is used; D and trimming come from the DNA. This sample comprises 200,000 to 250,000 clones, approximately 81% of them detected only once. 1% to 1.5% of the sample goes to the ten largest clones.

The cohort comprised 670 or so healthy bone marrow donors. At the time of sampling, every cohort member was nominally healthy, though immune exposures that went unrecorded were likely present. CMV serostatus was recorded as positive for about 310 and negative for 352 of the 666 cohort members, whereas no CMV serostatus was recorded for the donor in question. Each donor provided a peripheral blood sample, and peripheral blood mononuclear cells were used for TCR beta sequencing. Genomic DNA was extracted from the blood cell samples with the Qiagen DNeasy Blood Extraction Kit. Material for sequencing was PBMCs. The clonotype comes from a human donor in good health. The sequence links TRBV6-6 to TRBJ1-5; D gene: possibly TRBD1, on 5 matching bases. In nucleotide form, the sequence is TGTGCCAGCAGAGTGGGGGGAAATAGCAATCAGCCCCAGCATTTT. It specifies CASRVGGNSNQPQHF.